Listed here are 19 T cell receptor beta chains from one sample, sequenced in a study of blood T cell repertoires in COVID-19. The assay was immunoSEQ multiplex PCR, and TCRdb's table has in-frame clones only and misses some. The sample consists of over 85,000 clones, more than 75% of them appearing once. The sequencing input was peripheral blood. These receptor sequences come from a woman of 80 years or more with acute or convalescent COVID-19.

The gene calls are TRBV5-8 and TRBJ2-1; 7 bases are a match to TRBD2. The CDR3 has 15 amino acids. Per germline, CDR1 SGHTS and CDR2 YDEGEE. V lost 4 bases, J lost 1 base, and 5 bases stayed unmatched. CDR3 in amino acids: CASSPGGSSYNEQFF. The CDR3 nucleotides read TGTGCCAGCAGCCCGGGCGGGAGTTCCTACAATGAGCAGTTCTTC.

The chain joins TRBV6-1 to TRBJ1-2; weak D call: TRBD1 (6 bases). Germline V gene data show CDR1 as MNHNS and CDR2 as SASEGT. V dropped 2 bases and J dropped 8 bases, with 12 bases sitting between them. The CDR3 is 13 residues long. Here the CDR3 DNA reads TGTGCCAGCAGTGAAATGGGGGCAAAAGGCTACACCTTC. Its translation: CASSEMGAKGYTF.

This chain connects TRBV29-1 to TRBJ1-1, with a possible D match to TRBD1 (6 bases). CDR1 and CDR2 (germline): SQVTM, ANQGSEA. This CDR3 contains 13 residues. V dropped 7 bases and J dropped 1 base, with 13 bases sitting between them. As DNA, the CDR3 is TGCAGCGCCACACAGGGACGGAACACTGAAGCTTTCTTT. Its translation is CSATQGRNTEAFF.

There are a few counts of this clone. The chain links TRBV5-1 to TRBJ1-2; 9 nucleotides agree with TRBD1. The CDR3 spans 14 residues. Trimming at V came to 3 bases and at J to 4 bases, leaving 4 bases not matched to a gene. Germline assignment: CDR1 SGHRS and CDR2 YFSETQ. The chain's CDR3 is CASSSGQGAYGYTF. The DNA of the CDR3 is TGCGCCAGCAGCTCGGGACAGGGTGCCTATGGCTACACCTTC.

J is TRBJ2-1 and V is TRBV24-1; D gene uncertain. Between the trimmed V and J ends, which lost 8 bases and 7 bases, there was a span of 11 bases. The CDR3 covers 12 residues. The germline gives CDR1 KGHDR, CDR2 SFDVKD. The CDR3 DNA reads TGTGCCACCACTAATTCTAGGAATGAGCAGTTCTTC. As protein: CATTNSRNEQFF.

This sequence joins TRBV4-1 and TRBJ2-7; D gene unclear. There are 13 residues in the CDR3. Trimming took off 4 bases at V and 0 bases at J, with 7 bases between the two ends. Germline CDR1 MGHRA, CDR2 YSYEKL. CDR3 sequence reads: CASSRESSYEQYF. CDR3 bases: TGCGCCAGCAGCCGCGAATCCTCCTACGAGCAGTACTTC.

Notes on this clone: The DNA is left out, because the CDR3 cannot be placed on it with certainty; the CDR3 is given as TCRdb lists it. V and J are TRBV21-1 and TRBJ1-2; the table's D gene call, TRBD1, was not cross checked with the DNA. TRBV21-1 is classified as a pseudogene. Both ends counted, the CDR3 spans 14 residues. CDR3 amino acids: CASSKVGQGSGYTF.

CDR3 coding DNA: TGTGCCACCAGTGATTCTAGAGTAGCAGATACGCAGTATTTT. It specifies CATSDSRVADTQYF. The chain recombines TRBV24-1 with TRBJ2-3; no definite D call. This CDR3 comprises 14 residues. V shed 2 bases and J shed 4 bases, with 9 bases lying between them. The germline V gene encodes CDR1 KGHDR and CDR2 SFDVKD.

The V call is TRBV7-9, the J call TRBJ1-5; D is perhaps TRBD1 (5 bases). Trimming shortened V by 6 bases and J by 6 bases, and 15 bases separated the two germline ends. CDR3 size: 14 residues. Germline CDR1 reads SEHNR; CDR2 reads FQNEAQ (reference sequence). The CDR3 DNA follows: TGTGCCAGCAGTCCCCGGGACTCCGCTCAGCCCCAGCATTTT. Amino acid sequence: CASSPRDSAQPQHF.

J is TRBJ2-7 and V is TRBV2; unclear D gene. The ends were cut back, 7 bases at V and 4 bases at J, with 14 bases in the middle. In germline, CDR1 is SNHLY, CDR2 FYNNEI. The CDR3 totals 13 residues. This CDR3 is CASTPNLGYEQYF. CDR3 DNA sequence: TGTGCCAGCACCCCAAACCTAGGATACGAGCAGTACTTC.

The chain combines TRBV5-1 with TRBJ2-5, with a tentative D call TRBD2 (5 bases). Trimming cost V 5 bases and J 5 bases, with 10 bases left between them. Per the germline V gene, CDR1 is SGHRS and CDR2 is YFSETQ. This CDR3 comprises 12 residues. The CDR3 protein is CASRGETETQYF. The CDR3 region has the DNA TGCGCCAGCAGGGGAGAGACTGAGACCCAGTACTTC.

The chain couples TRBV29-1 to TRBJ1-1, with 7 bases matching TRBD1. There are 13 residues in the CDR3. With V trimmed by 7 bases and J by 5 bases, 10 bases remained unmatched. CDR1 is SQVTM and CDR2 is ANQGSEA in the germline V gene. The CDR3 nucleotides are TGCAGCGACCTACAGGGGAGAGGAACTGAAGCTTTCTTT. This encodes CSDLQGRGTEAFF.

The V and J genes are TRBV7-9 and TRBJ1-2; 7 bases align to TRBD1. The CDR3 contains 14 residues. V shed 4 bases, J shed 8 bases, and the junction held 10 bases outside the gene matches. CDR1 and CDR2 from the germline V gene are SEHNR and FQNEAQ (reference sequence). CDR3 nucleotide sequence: TGTGCCAGCAGCTCTGCAGACAGGGCTCAGGGCTACACCTTC. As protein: CASSSADRAQGYTF. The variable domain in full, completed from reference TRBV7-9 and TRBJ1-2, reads DTGVSQNPRHKITKRGQNVTFRCDPISEHNRLYWYRQTLGQGPEFLTYFQNEAQLEKSRLLSDRFSAERPKGSFSTLEIQRTEQGDSAMYLCASSSADRAQGYTFGSGTRLTVV.

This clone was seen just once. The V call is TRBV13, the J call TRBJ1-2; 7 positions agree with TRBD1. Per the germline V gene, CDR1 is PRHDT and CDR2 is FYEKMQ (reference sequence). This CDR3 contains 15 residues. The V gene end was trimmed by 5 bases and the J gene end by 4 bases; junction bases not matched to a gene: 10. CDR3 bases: TGTGCCAGCAGCCTCAGGGGACAGCTTCTCTATGGCTACACCTTC. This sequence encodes CASSLRGQLLYGYTF.

CDR3 sequence reads: CASSLPSGGGNEQFF. Written as DNA, the CDR3 is TGTGCCAGCAGCTTGCCTAGCGGGGGTGGGAATGAGCAGTTCTTC. The rearrangement links TRBV7-6 to TRBJ2-1; 10 bases agree with TRBD2. Germline V lookup: CDR1 SGHVS, CDR2 FNYEAQ. Losses at the gene ends were 3 bases for V and 7 bases for J; bases not matched to a gene: 6. The CDR3 loop spans 15 amino acids.

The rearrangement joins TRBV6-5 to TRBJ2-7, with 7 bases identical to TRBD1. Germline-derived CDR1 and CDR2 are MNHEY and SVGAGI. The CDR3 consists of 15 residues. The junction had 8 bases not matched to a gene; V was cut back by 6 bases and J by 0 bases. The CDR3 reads CASRVAGTDSYEQYF. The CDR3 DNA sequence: TGTGCCAGCAGAGTAGCCGGGACAGACTCCTACGAGCAGTACTTC.

CDR3 loop: CAISGGLNQPQHF. CDR3 bases: TGTGCCATCAGTGGTGGACTTAATCAGCCCCAGCATTTT. The V and J genes are TRBV10-3 and TRBJ1-5; D gene unclear. Between the trimmed V and J ends, which lost 4 bases and 4 bases, there was a span of 8 bases. Germline loops: CDR1 ENHRY, CDR2 SYGVKD. The CDR3 runs 13 residues.

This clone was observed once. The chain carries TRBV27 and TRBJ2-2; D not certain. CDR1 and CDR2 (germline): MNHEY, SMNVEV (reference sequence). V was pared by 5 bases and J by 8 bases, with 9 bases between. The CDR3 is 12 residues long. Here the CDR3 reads CASSIPPGELFF. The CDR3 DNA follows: TGTGCCAGCAGTATCCCCCCTGGGGAGCTGTTTTTT.

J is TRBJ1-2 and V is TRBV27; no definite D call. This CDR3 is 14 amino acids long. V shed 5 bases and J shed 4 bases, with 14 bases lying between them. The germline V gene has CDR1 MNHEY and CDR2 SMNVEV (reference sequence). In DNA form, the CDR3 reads TGTGCCAGCAGTCCCCAACTGACTTTCTATGGCTACACCTTC. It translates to CASSPQLTFYGYTF.